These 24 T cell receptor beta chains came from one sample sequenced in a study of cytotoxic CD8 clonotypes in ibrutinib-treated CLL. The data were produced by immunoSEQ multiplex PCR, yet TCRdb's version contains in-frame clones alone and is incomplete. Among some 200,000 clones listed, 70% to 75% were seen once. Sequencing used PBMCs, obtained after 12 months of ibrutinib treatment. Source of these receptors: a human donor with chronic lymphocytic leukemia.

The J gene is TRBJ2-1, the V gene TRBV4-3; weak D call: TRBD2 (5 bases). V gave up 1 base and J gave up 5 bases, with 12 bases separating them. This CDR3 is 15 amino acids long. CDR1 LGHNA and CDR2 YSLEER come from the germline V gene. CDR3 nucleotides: TGCGCCAGCAGCCAAGTGAGGACTGTAAACAATGAGCAGTTCTTC. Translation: CASSQVRTVNNEQFF.

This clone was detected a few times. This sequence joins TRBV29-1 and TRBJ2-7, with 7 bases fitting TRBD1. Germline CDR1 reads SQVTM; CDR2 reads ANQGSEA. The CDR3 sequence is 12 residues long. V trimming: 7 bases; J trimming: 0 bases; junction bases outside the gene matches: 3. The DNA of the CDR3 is TGCAGCGCCGCAGGGGGCTCCTACGAGCAGTACTTC. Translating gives CSAAGGSYEQYF.

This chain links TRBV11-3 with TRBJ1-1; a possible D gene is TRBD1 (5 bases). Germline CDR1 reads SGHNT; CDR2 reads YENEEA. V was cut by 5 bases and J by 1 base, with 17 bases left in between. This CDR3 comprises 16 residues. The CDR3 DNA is TGTGCCAGCAGCCTCTCCGGGAGGGGCTCGAACACTGAAGCTTTCTTT. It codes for CASSLSGRGSNTEAFF. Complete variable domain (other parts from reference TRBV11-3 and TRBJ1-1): EAGVVQSPRYKIIEKKQPVAFWCNPISGHNTLYWYLQNLGQGPELLIRYENEEAVDDSQLPKDRFSAERLKGVDSTLKIQPAELGDSAVYLCASSLSGRGSNTEAFFGQGTRLTVV.

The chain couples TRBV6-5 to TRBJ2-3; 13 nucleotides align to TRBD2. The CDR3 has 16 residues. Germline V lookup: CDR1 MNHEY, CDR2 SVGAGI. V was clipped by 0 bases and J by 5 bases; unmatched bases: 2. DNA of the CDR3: TGTGCCAGCAGTTACTCGTGGACTAGCGGGAGAGATACGCAGTATTTT. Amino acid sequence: CASSYSWTSGRDTQYF.

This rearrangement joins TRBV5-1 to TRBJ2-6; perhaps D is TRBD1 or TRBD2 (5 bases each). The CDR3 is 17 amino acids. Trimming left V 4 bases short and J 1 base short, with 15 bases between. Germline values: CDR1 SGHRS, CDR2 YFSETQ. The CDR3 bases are TGCGCCAGCAGCCCTACCGGGGCAGCATCTGGGGCCAACGTCCTGACTTTC. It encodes CASSPTGAASGANVLTF. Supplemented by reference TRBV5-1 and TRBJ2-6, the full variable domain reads KAGVTQTPRYLIKTRGQQVTLSCSPISGHRSVSWYQQTPGQGLQFLFEYFSETQRNKGNFPGRFSGRQFSNSRSEMNVSTLELGDSALYLCASSPTGAASGANVLTFGAGSRLTVL.

The CDR3 DNA reads as TGTGCCAGTAACCCAGTTAACTATGGCTACACCTTC. It encodes CASNPVNYGYTF. The chain couples TRBV19 to TRBJ1-2; no clear D. Germline V lookup: CDR1 LNHDA, CDR2 SQIVND (reference sequence). Trimming pared 7 bases from V and 1 base from J, leaving 7 bases between. The CDR3 runs to 12 residues.

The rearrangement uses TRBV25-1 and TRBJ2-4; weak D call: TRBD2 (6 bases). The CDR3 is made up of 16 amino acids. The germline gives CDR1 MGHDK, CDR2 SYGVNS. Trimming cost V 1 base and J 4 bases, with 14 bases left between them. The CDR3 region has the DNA TGTGCCAGCAGTGAATCGGAGGACTACGGAAAAAACATTCAGTACTTC. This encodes CASSESEDYGKNIQYF.

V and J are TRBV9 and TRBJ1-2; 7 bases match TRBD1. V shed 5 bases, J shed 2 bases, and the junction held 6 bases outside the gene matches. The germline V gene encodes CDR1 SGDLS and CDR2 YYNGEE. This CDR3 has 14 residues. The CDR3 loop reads CASSEQTGNYGYTF. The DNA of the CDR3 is TGTGCCAGCAGTGAACAGACAGGGAACTATGGCTACACCTTC.

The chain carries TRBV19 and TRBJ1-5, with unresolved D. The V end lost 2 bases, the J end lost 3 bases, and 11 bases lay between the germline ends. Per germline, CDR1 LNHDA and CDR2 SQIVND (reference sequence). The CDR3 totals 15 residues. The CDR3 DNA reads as TGTGCCAGTAGTATATCGGCAAGGCTCAATCAGCCCCAGCATTTT. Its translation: CASSISARLNQPQHF.

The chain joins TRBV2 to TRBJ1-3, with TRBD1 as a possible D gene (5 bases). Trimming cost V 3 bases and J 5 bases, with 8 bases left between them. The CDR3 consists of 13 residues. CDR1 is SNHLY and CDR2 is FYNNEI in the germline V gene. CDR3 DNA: TGTGCCAGCAGTGAGGGGGAAAGAAACACCATATATTTT. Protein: CASSEGERNTIYF. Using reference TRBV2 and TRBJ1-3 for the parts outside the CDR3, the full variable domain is EPEVTQTPSHQVTQMGQEVILRCVPISNHLYFYWYRQILGQKVEFLVSFYNNEISEKSEIFDDQFSVERPDGSNFTLKIRSTKLEDSAMYFCASSEGERNTIYFGEGSWLTVV.

The CDR3 region is CASSRRDARGKLFF. CDR3 DNA sequence: TGTGCCAGCAGTCGACGGGACGCTCGCGGAAAACTGTTTTTT. The chain combines TRBV6-5 with TRBJ1-4; possibly TRBD1 for D (5 bases). Per germline, CDR1 MNHEY and CDR2 SVGAGI. Trimming left V 5 bases short and J 10 bases short, with 17 bases between. CDR3 length: 14 residues.

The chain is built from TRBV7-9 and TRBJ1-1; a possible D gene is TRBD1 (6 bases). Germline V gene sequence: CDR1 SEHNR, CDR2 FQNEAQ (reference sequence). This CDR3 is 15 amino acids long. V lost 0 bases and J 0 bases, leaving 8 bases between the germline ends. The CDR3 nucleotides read TGTGCCAGCAGCTTAGCGCAGGGGATGAACACTGAAGCTTTCTTT. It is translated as CASSLAQGMNTEAFF. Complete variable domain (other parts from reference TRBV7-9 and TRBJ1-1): DTGVSQNPRHKITKRGQNVTFRCDPISEHNRLYWYRQTLGQGPEFLTYFQNEAQLEKSRLLSDRFSAERPKGSFSTLEIQRTEQGDSAMYLCASSLAQGMNTEAFFGQGTRLTVV.

Written as DNA, the CDR3 is TGTGCCAGCAGTTACCCCATGGTGGGGTTCCAAGAGACCCAGTACTTC. The encoded protein is CASSYPMVGFQETQYF. V gene TRBV6-5 combines with J gene TRBJ2-5; D not resolved. The V end lost 2 bases, the J end lost 1 base, and 14 bases lay between the germline ends. The CDR3 has 16 amino acids. The germline CDR1 and CDR2 sequences are MNHEY and SVGAGI.

CDR3 in amino acids: CASSLGQRSNQPQHF. CDR3 DNA sequence: TGTGCCAGCAGCCTTGGACAGCGTAGCAATCAGCCCCAGCATTTT. The chain links TRBV27 to TRBJ1-5, with D possibly being TRBD1 (6 bases). V lost 6 bases and J 0 bases, leaving 12 bases between the germline ends. CDR3 length equals 15 residues. Germline lookup yields CDR1 MNHEY and CDR2 SMNVEV (reference sequence).

CDR3 region: CASPKYGYTF. CDR3 in DNA: TGTGCCAGCCCCAAGTATGGCTACACCTTC. This chain joins TRBV7-2 and TRBJ1-2; D is unclear. Between the trimmed V and J ends, which lost 8 bases and 5 bases, there was a span of 6 bases. This CDR3 contains 10 residues. Germline V CDR1 and CDR2: SGHTA, FQGNSA. The whole variable domain, filled in from reference TRBV7-2 and TRBJ1-2, reads GAGVSQSPSNKVTEKGKDVELRCDPISGHTALYWYRQSLGQGLEFLIYFQGNSAPDKSGLPSDRFSAERTGGSVSTLTIQRTQQEDSAVYLCASPKYGYTFGSGTRLTVV.

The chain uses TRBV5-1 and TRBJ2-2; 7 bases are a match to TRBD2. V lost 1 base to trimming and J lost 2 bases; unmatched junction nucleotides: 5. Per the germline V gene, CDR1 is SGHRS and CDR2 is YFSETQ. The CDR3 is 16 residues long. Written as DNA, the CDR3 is TGCGCCAGCAGCTTGAGGGCTAGCGGAAACACCGGGGAGCTGTTTTTT. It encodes CASSLRASGNTGELFF. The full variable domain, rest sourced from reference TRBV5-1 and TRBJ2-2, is KAGVTQTPRYLIKTRGQQVTLSCSPISGHRSVSWYQQTPGQGLQFLFEYFSETQRNKGNFPGRFSGRQFSNSRSEMNVSTLELGDSALYLCASSLRASGNTGELFFGEGSRLTVL.

CDR3 region: CASSDHGAGGYTF. The CDR3 DNA is TGTGCCAGCAGTGACCACGGGGCGGGTGGCTACACCTTC. The J gene is TRBJ1-2, the V gene TRBV2, with D possibly matching TRBD1 (5 bases). The germline gives CDR1 SNHLY, CDR2 FYNNEI. V shed 3 bases and J shed 7 bases, with 12 bases lying between them. This CDR3 has 13 residues.

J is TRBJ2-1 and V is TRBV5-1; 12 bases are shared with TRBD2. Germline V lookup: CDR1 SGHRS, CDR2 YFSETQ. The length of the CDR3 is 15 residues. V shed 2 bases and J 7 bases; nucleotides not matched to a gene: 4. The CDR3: CASSFGLAGQNEQFF. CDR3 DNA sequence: TGCGCCAGCAGCTTTGGACTAGCGGGACAAAATGAGCAGTTCTTC. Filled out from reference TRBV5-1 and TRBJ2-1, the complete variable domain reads KAGVTQTPRYLIKTRGQQVTLSCSPISGHRSVSWYQQTPGQGLQFLFEYFSETQRNKGNFPGRFSGRQFSNSRSEMNVSTLELGDSALYLCASSFGLAGQNEQFFGPGTRLTVL.

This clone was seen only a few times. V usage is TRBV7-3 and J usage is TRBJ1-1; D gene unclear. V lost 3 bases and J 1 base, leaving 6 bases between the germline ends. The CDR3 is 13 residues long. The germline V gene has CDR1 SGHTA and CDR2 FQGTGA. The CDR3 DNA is TGTGCCAGCAGCTTGTCAAGGAACACTGAAGCTTTCTTT. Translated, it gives CASSLSRNTEAFF.

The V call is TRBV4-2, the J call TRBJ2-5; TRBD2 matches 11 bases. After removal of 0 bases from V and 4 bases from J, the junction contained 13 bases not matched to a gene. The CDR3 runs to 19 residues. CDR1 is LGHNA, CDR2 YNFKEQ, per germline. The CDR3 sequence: CASSQDWGTSGSTVETQYF. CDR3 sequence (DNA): TGTGCCAGCAGCCAAGATTGGGGAACTAGCGGGAGTACTGTAGAGACCCAGTACTTC.

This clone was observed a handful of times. DNA for the CDR3: TGTGCCAGCAGTGGCGGGGGGACAGCCTATGGCTACACCTTC. This codes for CASSGGGTAYGYTF. The chain joins TRBV2 to TRBJ1-2; 7 nucleotides match TRBD1. The germline V gene has CDR1 SNHLY and CDR2 FYNNEI. J lost 4 bases, V lost 4 bases, and 6 bases had no gene match. CDR3 length equals 14 residues.

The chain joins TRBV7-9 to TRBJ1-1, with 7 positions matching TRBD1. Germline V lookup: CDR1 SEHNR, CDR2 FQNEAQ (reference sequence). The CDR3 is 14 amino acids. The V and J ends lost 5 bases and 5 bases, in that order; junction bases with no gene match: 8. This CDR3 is CASSARQGATEAFF. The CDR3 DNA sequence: TGTGCCAGCAGCGCCCGACAGGGTGCGACTGAAGCTTTCTTT.

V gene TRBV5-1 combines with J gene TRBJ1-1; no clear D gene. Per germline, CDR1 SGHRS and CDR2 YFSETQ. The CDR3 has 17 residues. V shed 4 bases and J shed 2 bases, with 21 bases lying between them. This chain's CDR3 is CASSLDGTATANTEAFF. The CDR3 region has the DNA TGCGCCAGCAGCCTCGACGGAACAGCCACCGCAAACACTGAAGCTTTCTTT.

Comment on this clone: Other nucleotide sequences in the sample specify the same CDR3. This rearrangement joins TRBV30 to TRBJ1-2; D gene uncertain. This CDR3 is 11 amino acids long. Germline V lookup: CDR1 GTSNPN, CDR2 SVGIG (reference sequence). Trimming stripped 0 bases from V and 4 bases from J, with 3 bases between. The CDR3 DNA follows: TGTGCCTGGAGTGTCGGCTATGGCTACACCTTC. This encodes CAWSVGYGYTF.